The rows below give T cell receptor beta chains drawn from one sample of a study of T-cell reconstitution after alpha-beta-depleted transplantation in children. TCRdb processed the PCR reads anew with MiXCR; each CDR3 protein has one entry. This sample yields about 490,000 distinct CDR3 sequences, of which about 10% are seen a single time; 2% belongs to the top ten. The sequences come from PBMCs, collected before TCRalphabeta/CD19-depleted stem cell transplant. These receptors were collected from a child younger than 10 with inherited bone marrow failure, due to receive a stem cell transplant. Both conserved end residues are part of each CDR3. The order of the fields is V gene, J gene, D gene, clone size, CDR3 DNA, CDR3 protein. A D gene is named only where the DNA matches it firmly. Expanded clones get a size class; other rows say once, few or many, or leave the size out.

V gene: TRBV4-3; J gene: TRBJ2-3; D gene: TRBD2; clone size: few; CDR3 DNA: TGCGCCAGCAGCCAAGAGGCTAGCGGGAGTCCAGATACGCAGTATTTT; CDR3 protein: CASSQEASGSPDTQYF
V gene: TRBV2; J gene: TRBJ2-7; D gene: NA; clone size: many; CDR3 DNA: TGTGCCAGCAGTGAGATTGGCGACGAGCAGTACTTC; CDR3 protein: CASSEIGDEQYF
V gene: TRBV29-1; J gene: TRBJ2-6; D gene: NA; clone size: few; CDR3 DNA: TGCAGCGGGGGGGCGGGGGCCAACGTCCTGACTTTC; CDR3 protein: CSGGAGANVLTF
V gene: TRBV3-1; J gene: TRBJ1-1; D gene: NA; clone size: many; CDR3 DNA: TGTGCCAGCAGCCTCCTCCCGGGGAGGTTGAACACTGAAGCTTTCTTT; CDR3 protein: CASSLLPGRLNTEAFF
V gene: TRBV28; J gene: TRBJ2-3; D gene: NA; clone size: NA; CDR3 DNA: TGTGCCAGCAGCCCCCAACTCGGTCAGGGGATCGGCACAGATACGCAGTATTTT; CDR3 protein: CASSPQLGQGIGTDTQYF
V gene: TRBV7-2; J gene: TRBJ2-1; D gene: NA; clone size: once; CDR3 DNA: TGTGCCAGCACCTTATCCACTCTGAATACTGAGCAGTTCTTC; CDR3 protein: CASTLSTLNTEQFF
V gene: TRBV5-1; J gene: TRBJ2-3; D gene: TRBD1; clone size: many; CDR3 DNA: TGCGCCAGCAGCGTGGACAGGACAAGCACAGATACGCAGTATTTT; CDR3 protein: CASSVDRTSTDTQYF
V gene: TRBV28; J gene: TRBJ1-5; D gene: NA; clone size: few; CDR3 DNA: TGTGCCAGCAGTTTGACCACGGGCATCAATCAGCCCCAGCATTTT; CDR3 protein: CASSLTTGINQPQHF
V gene: TRBV20-1; J gene: TRBJ2-1; D gene: TRBD2; clone size: NA; CDR3 DNA: TGCAGTGCCGGGACTAGCGGGAGGGCCCTCTCCGCCCATGAGCAGTTCTTC; CDR3 protein: CSAGTSGRALSAHEQFF
V gene: TRBV4-1; J gene: TRBJ1-2; D gene: NA; clone size: NA; CDR3 DNA: TGCGCCAGCAGTCGGGACACGGGTTATGGCTACACCTTC; CDR3 protein: CASSRDTGYGYTF
V gene: TRBV12-3/TRBV12-4; J gene: TRBJ2-5; D gene: NA; clone size: NA; CDR3 DNA: TGTGCCAGCACCCGAGGCCCCGGACTACTCCAAGAGACCCAGTACTTC; CDR3 protein: CASTRGPGLLQETQYF
V gene: TRBV20-1; J gene: TRBJ2-2; D gene: NA; clone size: many; CDR3 DNA: TGCAGTTCTAGTTACAGGAACACCGGGGAGCTGTTTTTT; CDR3 protein: CSSSYRNTGELFF
V gene: TRBV12-3/TRBV12-4; J gene: TRBJ2-3; D gene: NA; clone size: many; CDR3 DNA: TGTGCCAGCAGTTTCTCACTCAACCCAGATACGCAGTATTTT; CDR3 protein: CASSFSLNPDTQYF
V gene: TRBV20-1; J gene: TRBJ1-5; D gene: NA; clone size: many; CDR3 DNA: TGCATTGCCCAGATAGGGTTTGGGCAGCCCCAGCATTTT; CDR3 protein: CIAQIGFGQPQHF
V gene: TRBV20-1; J gene: TRBJ2-3; D gene: NA; clone size: many; CDR3 DNA: TGCAGTGCTAGAGGCAGTCCTTCTAGCACAGATACGCAGTATTTT; CDR3 protein: CSARGSPSSTDTQYF
V gene: TRBV12-3/TRBV12-4; J gene: TRBJ1-2; D gene: TRBD1; clone size: few; CDR3 DNA: TGTGCCAGCAGTTTCAAGGGGGCGCGGGGCTACACCTTC; CDR3 protein: CASSFKGARGYTF
V gene: TRBV20-1; J gene: TRBJ2-3; D gene: TRBD2; clone size: NA; CDR3 DNA: TGCAGTGCTGGCCGTGGGGGGCTAGCGGGAGGGCCTATGGTCACAGATACGCAGTATTTT; CDR3 protein: CSAGRGGLAGGPMVTDTQYF
V gene: TRBV5-6; J gene: TRBJ1-2; D gene: TRBD1; clone size: many; CDR3 DNA: TGTGCCAGCAGCTTCAAGGACAGGATCTATGGCTACACCTTC; CDR3 protein: CASSFKDRIYGYTF
V gene: TRBV27; J gene: TRBJ1-2; D gene: NA; clone size: many; CDR3 DNA: TGTGCCAGCAGTCTCGGGGGAGGGGGTTATGGCTACACCTTC; CDR3 protein: CASSLGGGGYGYTF